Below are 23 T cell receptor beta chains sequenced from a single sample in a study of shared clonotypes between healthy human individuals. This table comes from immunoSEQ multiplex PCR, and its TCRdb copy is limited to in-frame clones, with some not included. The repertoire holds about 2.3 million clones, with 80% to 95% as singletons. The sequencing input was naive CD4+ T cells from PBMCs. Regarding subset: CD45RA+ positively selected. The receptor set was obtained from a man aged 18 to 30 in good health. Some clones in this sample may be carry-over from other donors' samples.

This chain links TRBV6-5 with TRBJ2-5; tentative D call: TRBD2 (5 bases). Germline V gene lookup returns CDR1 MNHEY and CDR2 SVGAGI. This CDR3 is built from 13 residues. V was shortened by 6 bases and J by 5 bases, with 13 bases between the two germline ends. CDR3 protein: CASSPGRKETQYF. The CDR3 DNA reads TGTGCCAGCAGCCCGGGGAGAAAGGAGACCCAGTACTTC.

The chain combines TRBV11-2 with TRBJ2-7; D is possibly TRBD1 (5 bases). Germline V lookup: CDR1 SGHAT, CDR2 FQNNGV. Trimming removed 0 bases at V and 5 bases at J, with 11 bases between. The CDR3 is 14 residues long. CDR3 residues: CASSLDGQGNEQYF. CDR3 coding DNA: TGTGCCAGCAGCTTAGACGGTCAGGGCAACGAGCAGTACTTC.

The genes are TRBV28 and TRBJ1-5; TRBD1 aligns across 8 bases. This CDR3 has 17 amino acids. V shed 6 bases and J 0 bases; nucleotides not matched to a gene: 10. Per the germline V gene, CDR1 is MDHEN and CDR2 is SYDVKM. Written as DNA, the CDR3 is TGTGCCAGCAGGCCCGGGACAGGACTGGATAGCAATCAGCCCCAGCATTTT. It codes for CASRPGTGLDSNQPQHF.

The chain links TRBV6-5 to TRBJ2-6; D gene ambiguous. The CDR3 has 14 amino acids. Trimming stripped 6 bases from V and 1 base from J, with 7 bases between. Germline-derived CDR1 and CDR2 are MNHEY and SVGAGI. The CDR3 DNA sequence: TGTGCCAGCAGCCCTATGTCTGGGGCCAACGTCCTGACTTTC. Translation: CASSPMSGANVLTF.

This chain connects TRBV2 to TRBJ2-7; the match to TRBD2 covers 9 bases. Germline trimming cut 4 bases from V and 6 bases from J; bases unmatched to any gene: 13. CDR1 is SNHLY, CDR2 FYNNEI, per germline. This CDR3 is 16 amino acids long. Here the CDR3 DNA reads TGTGCCAGCAGTGGGGCCGGCGGGAGGGCCCCACGCGAGCAGTACTTC. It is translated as CASSGAGGRAPREQYF.

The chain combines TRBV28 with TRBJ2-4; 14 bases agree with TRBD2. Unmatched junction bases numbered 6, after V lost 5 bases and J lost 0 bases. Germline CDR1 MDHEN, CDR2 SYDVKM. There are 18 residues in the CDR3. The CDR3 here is CASSQGLAGGPAKNIQYF. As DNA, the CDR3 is TGTGCCAGCAGTCAAGGACTAGCGGGAGGCCCAGCCAAAAACATTCAGTACTTC.

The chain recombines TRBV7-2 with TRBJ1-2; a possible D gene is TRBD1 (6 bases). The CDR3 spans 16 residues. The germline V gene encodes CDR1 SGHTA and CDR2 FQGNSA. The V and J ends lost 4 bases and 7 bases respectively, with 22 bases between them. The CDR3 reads CASSSQTLDGQSGYTF. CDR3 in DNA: TGTGCCAGCAGCTCCCAGACACTCGACGGACAGAGTGGCTACACCTTC.

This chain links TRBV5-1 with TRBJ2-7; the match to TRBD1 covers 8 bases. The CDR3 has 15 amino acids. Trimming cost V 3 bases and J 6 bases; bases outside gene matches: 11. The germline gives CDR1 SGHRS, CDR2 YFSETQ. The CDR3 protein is CASSWRTGSDGEQYF. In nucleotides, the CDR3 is TGCGCCAGCAGCTGGAGGACAGGGAGTGATGGCGAGCAGTACTTC.

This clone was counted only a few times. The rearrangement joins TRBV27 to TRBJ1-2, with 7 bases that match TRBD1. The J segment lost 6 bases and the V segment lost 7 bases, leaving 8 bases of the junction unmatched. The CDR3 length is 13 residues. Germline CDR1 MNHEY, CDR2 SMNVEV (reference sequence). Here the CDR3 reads CASTNRDSNGYTF. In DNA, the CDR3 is TGTGCCAGCACCAACCGGGACAGCAATGGCTACACCTTC.

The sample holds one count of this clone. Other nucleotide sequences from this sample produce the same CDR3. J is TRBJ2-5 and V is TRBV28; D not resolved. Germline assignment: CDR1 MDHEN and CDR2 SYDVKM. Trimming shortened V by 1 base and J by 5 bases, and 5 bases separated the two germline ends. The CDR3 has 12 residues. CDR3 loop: CASSLSLETQYF. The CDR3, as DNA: TGTGCCAGCAGTTTATCACTGGAGACCCAGTACTTC.

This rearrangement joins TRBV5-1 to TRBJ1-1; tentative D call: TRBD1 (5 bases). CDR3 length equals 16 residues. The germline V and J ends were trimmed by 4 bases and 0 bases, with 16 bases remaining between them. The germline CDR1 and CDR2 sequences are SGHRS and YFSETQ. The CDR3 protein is CASSQMTDWMNTEAFF. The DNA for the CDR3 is TGCGCCAGCAGCCAGATGACAGATTGGATGAACACTGAAGCTTTCTTT.

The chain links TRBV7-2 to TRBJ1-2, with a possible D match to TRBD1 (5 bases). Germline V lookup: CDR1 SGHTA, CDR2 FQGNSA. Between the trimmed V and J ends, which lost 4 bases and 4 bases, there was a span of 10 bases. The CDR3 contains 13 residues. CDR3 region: CASSSGLSYGYTF. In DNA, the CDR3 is TGTGCCAGCAGCTCGGGACTCTCCTATGGCTACACCTTC.

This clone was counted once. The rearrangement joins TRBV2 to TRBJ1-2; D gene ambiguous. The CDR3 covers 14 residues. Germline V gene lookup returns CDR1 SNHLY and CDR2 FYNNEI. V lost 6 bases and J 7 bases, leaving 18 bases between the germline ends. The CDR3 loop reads CASRPTDVSGGYTF. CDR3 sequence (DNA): TGTGCCAGCAGGCCAACGGACGTCTCGGGTGGCTACACCTTC.

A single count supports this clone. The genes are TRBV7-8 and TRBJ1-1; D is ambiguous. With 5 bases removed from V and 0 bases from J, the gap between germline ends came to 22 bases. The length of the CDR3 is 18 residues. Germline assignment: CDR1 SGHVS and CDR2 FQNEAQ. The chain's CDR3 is CASSGRRLTKNLNTEAFF. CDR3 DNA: TGTGCCAGCAGCGGGCGAAGACTGACTAAAAATTTGAACACTGAAGCTTTCTTT.

CDR3 amino acids: CASSLAGGELFF. The DNA for the CDR3 is TGTGCCAGCAGCTTGGCCGGGGGGGAGCTGTTTTTT. The genes are TRBV5-8 and TRBJ2-2; D is unresolved. V lost 0 bases to trimming and J lost 8 bases, with 5 bases between them. Germline values: CDR1 SGHTS, CDR2 YDEGEE. The CDR3 runs 12 residues.

The CDR3 DNA reads as TGCAGCGCACACCCGGGACTAGATACGCAGTATTTT. Amino acids: CSAHPGLDTQYF. The chain employs TRBV29-1 and TRBJ2-3; D is possibly TRBD2 (6 bases). Trimming stripped 7 bases from V and 5 bases from J, with 13 bases between. CDR1 and CDR2 (germline): SQVTM, ANQGSEA. There are 12 residues in the CDR3.

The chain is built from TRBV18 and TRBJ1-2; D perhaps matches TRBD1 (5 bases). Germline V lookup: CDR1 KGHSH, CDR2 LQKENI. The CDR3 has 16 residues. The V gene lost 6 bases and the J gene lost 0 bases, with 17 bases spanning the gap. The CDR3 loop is CASSGVAGASNYGYTF. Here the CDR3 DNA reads TGTGCCAGCTCGGGTGTTGCTGGGGCCTCTAACTATGGCTACACCTTC. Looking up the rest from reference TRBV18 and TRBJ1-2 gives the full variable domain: NAGVMQNPRHLVRRRGQEARLRCSPMKGHSHVYWYRQLPEEGLKFMVYLQKENIIDESGMPKERFSAEFPKEGPSILRIQQVVRGDSAAYFCASSGVAGASNYGYTFGSGTRLTVV.

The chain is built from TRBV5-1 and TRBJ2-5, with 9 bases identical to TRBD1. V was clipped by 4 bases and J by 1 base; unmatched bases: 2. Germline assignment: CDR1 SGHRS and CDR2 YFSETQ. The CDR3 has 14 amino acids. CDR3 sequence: CASSVTGGQETQYF. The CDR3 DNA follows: TGCGCCAGCAGCGTGACAGGGGGCCAAGAGACCCAGTACTTC.

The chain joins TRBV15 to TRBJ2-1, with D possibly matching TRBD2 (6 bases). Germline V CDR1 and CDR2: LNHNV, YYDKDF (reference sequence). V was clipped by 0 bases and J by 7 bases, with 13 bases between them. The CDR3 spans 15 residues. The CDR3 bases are TGTGCCACCAGCAGAGATGTCGGCCGGGGGAATGAGCAGTTCTTC. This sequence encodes CATSRDVGRGNEQFF.

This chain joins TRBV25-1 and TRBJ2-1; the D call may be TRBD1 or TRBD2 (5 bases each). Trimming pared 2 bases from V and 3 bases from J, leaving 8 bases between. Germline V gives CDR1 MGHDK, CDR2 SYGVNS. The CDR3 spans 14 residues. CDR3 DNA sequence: TGTGCCAGCAGTGAACAGGGAGACTACAATGAGCAGTTCTTC. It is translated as CASSEQGDYNEQFF. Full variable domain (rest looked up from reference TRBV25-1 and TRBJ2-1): EADIYQTPRYLVIGTGKKITLECSQTMGHDKMYWYQQDPGMELHLIHYSYGVNSTEKGDLSSESTVSRIRTEHFPLTLESARPSHTSQYLCASSEQGDYNEQFFGPGTRLTVL.

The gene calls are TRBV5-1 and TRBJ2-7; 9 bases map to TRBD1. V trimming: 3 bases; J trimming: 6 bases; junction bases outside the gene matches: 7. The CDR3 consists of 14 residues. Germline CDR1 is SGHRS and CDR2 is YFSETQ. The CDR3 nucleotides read TGCGCCAGCAGCTACGACAGGGGGTCGGTCGAGCAGTACTTC. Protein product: CASSYDRGSVEQYF.

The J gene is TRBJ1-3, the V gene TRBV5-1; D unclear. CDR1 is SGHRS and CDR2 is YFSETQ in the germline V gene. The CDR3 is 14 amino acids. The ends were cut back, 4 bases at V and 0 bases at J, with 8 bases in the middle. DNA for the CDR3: TGCGCCAGCAGCCCCGGGTTCTCTGGAAACACCATATATTTT. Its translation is CASSPGFSGNTIYF.

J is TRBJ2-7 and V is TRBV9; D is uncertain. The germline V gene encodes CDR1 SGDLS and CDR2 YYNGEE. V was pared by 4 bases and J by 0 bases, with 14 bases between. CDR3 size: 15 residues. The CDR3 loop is CASSRKWANSYEQYF. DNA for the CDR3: TGTGCCAGCAGCCGAAAATGGGCTAACTCCTACGAGCAGTACTTC.